This passage covers 8 T cell receptor beta chains from one sample sequenced in a study of tumor-infiltrating lymphocytes in primary liver carcinoma. From unsorted bulk tissue weighing roughly 17-31 mg, DNA and RNA were co-extracted. The authors made TCR beta cDNA from 450 to 600 ng total RNA with a constant-region primer. It was through three nested multiplex PCR rounds of slightly modified ARM-PCR that TCR beta libraries arose. A C-beta reverse primer and TRBV1-TRBV30 forward primers served in each of the first two PCR rounds, at about 10 cycles apiece. TCRdb fed the multiplex PCR reads into MiXCR, producing one record per CDR3 protein. The sample contains roughly 86,000 distinct CDR3 sequences, around 68% of which appear only once. The sample taken for sequencing was tumor-adjacent normal liver tissue. These receptors all come from a man aged 40-49 years with primary liver carcinoma and hepatitis B virus infection.

This clonotype was detected once. This sequence joins TRBV6-1 and TRBJ2-1; D is tentatively TRBD1 or TRBD2 (5 bases each). CDR1 and CDR2 (germline): MNHNS, SASEGT. The CDR3 is 13 residues long. V lost 6 bases to trimming and J lost 9 bases, with 15 bases between them. The CDR3 sequence: CASRCRDLIEQFF. The CDR3 DNA reads TGTGCCAGCAGATGCCGGGACCTCATTGAGCAGTTCTTC.

This clonotype was seen many times. The CDR3 loop is CAISQPGGNEKLFF. The CDR3 DNA sequence: TGTGCCATCAGCCAGCCCGGGGGCAATGAAAAACTGTTTTTT. This sequence joins TRBV10-3 and TRBJ1-4, with D maybe TRBD1 (6 bases). The germline V gene has CDR1 ENHRY and CDR2 SYGVKD. V was pared by 6 bases and J by 5 bases, with 13 bases between. This CDR3 has 14 amino acids.

Of note for this clonotype: With a much larger clone just one base away, this may be a read error. The V and J genes are TRBV5-4 and TRBJ2-6; D is tentatively TRBD1 or TRBD2 (5 bases each). Trimming took off 0 bases at V and 0 bases at J, with 7 bases between the two ends. The V gene's germline CDR1 is SGHNT and CDR2 YYREEE (reference sequence). This CDR3 spans 16 amino acids. Written as DNA, the CDR3 is TGTGCCAGCAGCTTGGCAGGGAGCTCTGGGGCCAACGTCCTGACTTTC. Encoded protein: CASSLAGSSGANVLTF.

With regard to this clonotype: One end of the junction does not line up with germline, which may come from a read error. The chain has TRBV16 and TRBJ2-7; 8 bases align to TRBD1. Germline V CDR1 and CDR2: KGHSY, FQNENV. This CDR3 region has 14 residues. The CDR3 DNA is TGTACCAGCAGCCAAGGGACAGGCGCCTACGAGCAGTACTTC. It is translated as CTSSQGTGAYEQYF. Full variable domain (rest looked up from reference TRBV16 and TRBJ2-7): GEEVAQTPKHLVRGEGQKAKLYCAPIKGHSYVFWYQQVLKNEFKFLISFQNENVFDETGMPKERFSAKCLPNSPCSLEIQATKLEDSAVYFCTSSQGTGAYEQYFGPGTRLTVT.

This clonotype was seen many times. This rearrangement joins TRBV5-4 to TRBJ1-2; maybe TRBD1 (5 bases). Germline CDR1 reads SGHNT; CDR2 reads YYREEE (reference sequence). The V and J ends lost 4 bases and 1 base respectively, with 14 bases between them. The CDR3 runs to 15 residues. CDR3 in amino acids: CASSRREIVNYGYTF. In DNA, the CDR3 is TGTGCCAGCAGCCGCAGGGAGATAGTTAACTATGGCTACACCTTC.

This clonotype is medium-sized by share. This chain joins TRBV29-1 and TRBJ2-3; 9 bases are shared with TRBD2. V gave up 4 bases and J gave up 2 bases; unmatched junction bases: 7. Germline values: CDR1 SQVTM, CDR2 ANQGSEA. The CDR3 covers 15 residues. The DNA for the CDR3 is TGCAGCGTTGGGCCCGCGGGGGGGCACACAGATACGCAGTATTTT. This codes for CSVGPAGGHTDTQYF.

Worth noting for this clonotype: One end of the junction is discordant with germline, which a read error may explain. V and J are TRBV6-6 and TRBJ2-7, with 8 bases fitting TRBD2. The V gene's germline CDR1 is MNHNY and CDR2 SVGAGI (reference sequence). The CDR3 has 14 amino acids. DNA for the CDR3: TGTGTCAGCGCGGACCGGGAGGGCCGATACGAACAGTACTTC. Protein sequence: CVSADREGRYEQYF.

To note about this clonotype: Since no conserved phenylalanine or tryptophan closes the CDR3, a read error is the likely cause. The chain couples TRBV5-6 to TRBJ2-1; D is perhaps TRBD2 (6 bases). Per the germline V gene, CDR1 is SGHDT and CDR2 is YYEEEE. V lost 4 bases and J lost 8, with 19 bases in between. CDR3 length: 15 residues. The CDR3, as DNA: TGTGCCAGCAGCCTGGGGACTCTCAGGGCTCATGAGCAGTTCCTC. Protein sequence: CASSLGTLRAHEQFL.